Listed below are T cell receptor beta chains from one sample, sequenced in a study of a mutant IDH1 vaccine in newly diagnosed glioma. Libraries were prepared by immunoSEQ multiplex PCR; TCRdb keeps only in-frame clonotypes and omits some of them. Here the sample spans around 36,000 clones, approximately 90% being singletons. Antigens of these TCRs are unknown. The source material was PBMCs, sampled from a glioma patient whose treatment included an IDH1 peptide vaccine. These receptors were taken from a man in his fifties with glioma. Both conserved end residues are part of each CDR3. A D gene is named only where the DNA matches it firmly. Clone size, where shown, is once, few, many, or a class for clones that have expanded.

TRBJ2-2	TRBV5-1	NA	TRBD1	TGCGCCAGCAGCATAAACAGGGGGTCTTTGAACACCGGGGAGCTGTTTTTT	CASSINRGSLNTGELFF
TRBJ2-3	TRBV29-1	NA	TRBD2	TGCAGCGTCCCGGGGGGGCTGGGAACATGGTCGAGAGATACGCAGTATTTT	CSVPGGLGTWSRDTQYF
TRBJ1-3	TRBV19	NA	NA	TGTGCCAGTACCCGGACAAGCTCTGGAAACACCATATATTTT	CASTRTSSGNTIYF
TRBJ1-1	TRBV6-5	NA	NA	TGTGCCAGCAGACCCGGGGGGAAGATGAACACTGAAGCTTTCTTT	CASRPGGKMNTEAFF
TRBJ2-5	TRBV5-1	NA	NA	TGCGCCAGCAGCTTGGGCCAAGAGACCCAGTACTTC	CASSLGQETQYF
TRBJ1-1	TRBV5-1	NA	NA	TGCGCCAGCAGCTCCGGGGCAGTTGGGCTCGATGAAGCTTTCTTT	CASSSGAVGLDEAFF
TRBJ2-4	TRBV5-1	NA	TRBD1	TGCGCCAGCAGCGCGGGACAGGGCTCAATAGCCAAAAACATTCAGTACTTC	CASSAGQGSIAKNIQYF
TRBJ2-5	TRBV19	NA	NA	TGTGCCAGTAGTATAGTGGGCTACTCAGGGACCCAGTACTTC	CASSIVGYSGTQYF
TRBJ1-2	TRBV7-9	NA	TRBD1	TGTGCCAGCAGCCGAGGACAGGGCTTACTTAACTATGGCTACACCTTC	CASSRGQGLLNYGYTF
TRBJ2-7	TRBV7-9	NA	NA	TGTGCCAGCAGTTCTTTACAGGGCCCCTACGAGCAGTACTTC	CASSSLQGPYEQYF
TRBJ2-7	TRBV7-9	NA	TRBD1	TGTGCCAGCAGCTCCTCGACAGGGGGCGCTTCCTACGAGCAGTACTTC	CASSSSTGGASYEQYF
TRBJ2-1	TRBV4-2	NA	NA	TGTGCCAGCAGCCGCCTAGGGGGCCAGCGGGACAATGAGCAGTTCTTC	CASSRLGGQRDNEQFF
TRBJ1-2	TRBV19	NA	NA	TGTGCCAGTAGTATAGGCGTGCTTGGCTACACCTTC	CASSIGVLGYTF
TRBJ1-2	TRBV9	NA	NA	TGTGCCAGCAGCGTAGAATGGAGGGATGGCTACACCTTC	CASSVEWRDGYTF
TRBJ1-3	TRBV7-9	NA	NA	TGTGCCAGCAGCCCTTTTTGGGGTTTGGAAAACACCATATATTTT	CASSPFWGLENTIYF
TRBJ2-7	TRBV7-2	NA	NA	TGTGCCAGCAGCCCCGTTCGGTACTCCTACGAGCAGTACTTC	CASSPVRYSYEQYF
TRBJ1-2	TRBV15	NA	NA	TGTGCCACCAGCAGAGGTCAGGGTGATGGCTACACCTTC	CATSRGQGDGYTF
TRBJ1-1	TRBV28	NA	TRBD1	TGTGCCAGCAGGGGGACAGGGATGAACACTGAAGCTTTCTTT	CASRGTGMNTEAFF
TRBJ2-2	TRBV5-5	NA	TRBD2	TGTGCCAGCAGCACGGGACTAGCGGGAGGACAGAGGGAGCTGTTTTTT	CASSTGLAGGQRELFF
TRBJ1-1	TRBV13	NA	NA	TGTGCCAGCAGCTTAGGGAGGGAGGGCACTGAAGCTTTCTTT	CASSLGREGTEAFF
TRBJ2-5	TRBV10-1	NA	NA	TGCGCCAGCAGTGAAGCGGTCCAAGAGACCCAGTACTTC	CASSEAVQETQYF
TRBJ2-7	TRBV30	few	NA	TGTGCCTGGAGTGGGACCTTGGCCTACGAGCAGTACTTC	CAWSGTLAYEQYF
TRBJ2-7	TRBV10-3	NA	TRBD1	TGTGCCATCAGTGAGCGGGACAGTTCCTACGAGCAGTACTTC	CAISERDSSYEQYF
TRBJ2-1	TRBV7-2	NA	NA	TGTGCCAGCAGGCCCTACGGGGCCCAGCACAATGAGCAGTTCTTC	CASRPYGAQHNEQFF
TRBJ1-1	TRBV4-1	NA	TRBD1	TGCGCCAGCAGCCAAGGGACAGGGGTCGGCACTGAAGCTTTCTTT	CASSQGTGVGTEAFF
TRBJ2-1	TRBV7-9	NA	TRBD1	TGTGCCAGCAGCTGGGGACAGTCACCATACAATGAGCAGTTCTTC	CASSWGQSPYNEQFF
TRBJ2-7	TRBV29-1	NA	NA	TGCAGCGTCTATGACGGGGTCAAGTCCTACGAGCAGTACTTC	CSVYDGVKSYEQYF
TRBJ2-5	TRBV25-1	NA	NA	TGTGCCAGCAGTGAATCAGAATGGGGCACCCAGTACTTC	CASSESEWGTQYF
TRBJ1-5	TRBV19	NA	TRBD1	TGTGCCAGTAGTACAGGGGGCTATCAGCCCCAGCATTTT	CASSTGGYQPQHF
TRBJ1-1	TRBV28	NA	NA	TGTGCCAGCACCCCTCGGAGGGCGTGGGCTTTCTTT	CASTPRRAWAFF
TRBJ2-2	TRBV19	once	NA	TGTGCCAGTAGTACCGGGATTTTAAACACCGGGGAGCTGTTTTTT	CASSTGILNTGELFF
TRBJ2-6	TRBV2	NA	TRBD1	TGTGCCAGCAGTAAGGGACAGGGGGCTTTTGGGGCCAACGTCCTGACTTTC	CASSKGQGAFGANVLTF
TRBJ1-1	TRBV7-2	NA	NA	TGTGCCAGCAGCTTCAACAGGAACACTGAAGCTTTCTTT	CASSFNRNTEAFF
TRBJ2-3	TRBV25-1	NA	NA	TGTGCCAGCAGTTTAACCGGTCCTATGGGAGATACGCAGTATTTT	CASSLTGPMGDTQYF
TRBJ1-5	TRBV30	NA	NA	TGTGCCTGGAGTGTACGGGCGAGGGGCAATCAGCCCCAGCATTTT	CAWSVRARGNQPQHF
TRBJ1-6	TRBV30	NA	NA	TGTGCCTGGAGTTACGAATCACCCCTCCACTTT	CAWSYESPLHF
TRBJ2-7	TRBV18	NA	NA	TGTGCCAGCACCACGAGCGGCTACGAGCAGTACTTC	CASTTSGYEQYF
TRBJ1-5	TRBV30	NA	NA	TGTGCCTGGAGTGGACAGGGCAATCAGCCCCAGCATTTT	CAWSGQGNQPQHF
TRBJ2-3	TRBV2	NA	NA	TGTGCCAGCAGTGAACTCGGGACGGCGACGGGGGCAGATACGCAGTATTTT	CASSELGTATGADTQYF
TRBJ2-7	TRBV7-8	NA	TRBD1	TGTGCCAGCAGCTCCGGACAGGATCGCGAGCAGTACTTC	CASSSGQDREQYF
TRBJ2-3	TRBV9	once	TRBD2	TGTGCCAGCAGCCCAGGACTAGCAGGTGTCACAGATACGCAGTATTTT	CASSPGLAGVTDTQYF
TRBJ2-3	TRBV5-1	NA	TRBD2	TGCGCCAGCAGCTTGGGGACTAGCGGGGGGGCATTGCCAGATACGCAGTATTTT	CASSLGTSGGALPDTQYF
TRBJ1-5	TRBV4-1	NA	NA	TGCGCCAGCAGCCATGGCGCCGGTCAGCCCCAGCATTTT	CASSHGAGQPQHF
TRBJ2-7	TRBV10-1	NA	NA	TGCGCCAGCAGTGAGGCAGGGGTCTACGAGCAGTACTTC	CASSEAGVYEQYF
TRBJ2-7	TRBV19	NA	NA	TGTGCCAGTAACTCCAGGTACGAGCAGTACTTC	CASNSRYEQYF